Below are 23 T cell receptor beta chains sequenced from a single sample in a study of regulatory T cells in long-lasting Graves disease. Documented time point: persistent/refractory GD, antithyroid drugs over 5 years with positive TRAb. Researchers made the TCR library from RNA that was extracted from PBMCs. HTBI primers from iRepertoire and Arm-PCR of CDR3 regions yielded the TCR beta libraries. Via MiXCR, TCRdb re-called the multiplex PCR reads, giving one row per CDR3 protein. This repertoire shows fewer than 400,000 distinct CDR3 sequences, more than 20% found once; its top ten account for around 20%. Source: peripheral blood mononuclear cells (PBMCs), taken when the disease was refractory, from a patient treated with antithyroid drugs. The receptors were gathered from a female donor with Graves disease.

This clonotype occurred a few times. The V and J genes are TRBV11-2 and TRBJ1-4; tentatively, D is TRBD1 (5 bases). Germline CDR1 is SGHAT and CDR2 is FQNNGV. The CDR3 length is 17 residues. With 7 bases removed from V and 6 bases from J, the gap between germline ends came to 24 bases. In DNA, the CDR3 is TGTGCCAGCAACCACTCTTCAGGGACTCTGGGGGATGAAAAACTGTTTTTT. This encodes CASNHSSGTLGDEKLFF.

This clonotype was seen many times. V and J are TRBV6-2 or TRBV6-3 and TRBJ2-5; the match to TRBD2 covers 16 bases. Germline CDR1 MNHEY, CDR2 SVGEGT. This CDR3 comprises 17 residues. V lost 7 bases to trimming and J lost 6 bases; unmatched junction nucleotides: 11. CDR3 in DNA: TGTGCCAGCACCTCTTCGGGACTAGCGGGAGGGGGGCAGACCCAGTACTTC. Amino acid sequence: CASTSSGLAGGGQTQYF.

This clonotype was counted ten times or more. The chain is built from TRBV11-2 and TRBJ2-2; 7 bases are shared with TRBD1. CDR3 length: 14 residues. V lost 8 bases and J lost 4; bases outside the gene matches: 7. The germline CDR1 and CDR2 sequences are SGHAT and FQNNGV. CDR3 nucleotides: TGTGCCAGCGGCATTGGACAGGCCACCGGGGAGCTGTTTTTT. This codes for CASGIGQATGELFF.

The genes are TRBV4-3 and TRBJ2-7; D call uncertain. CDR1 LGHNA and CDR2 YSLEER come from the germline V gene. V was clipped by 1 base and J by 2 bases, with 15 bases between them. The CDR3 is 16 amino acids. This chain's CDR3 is CASSQVHGHFPYEQYF. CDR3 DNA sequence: TGCGCCAGCAGCCAAGTTCATGGCCACTTTCCCTACGAGCAGTACTTC.

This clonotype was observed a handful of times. DNA for the CDR3: TGTGCCAGTACCACATGGGCGGGGCCCATGAACACTGAAGCTTTCTTT. Translation gives CASTTWAGPMNTEAFF. The chain recombines TRBV19 with TRBJ1-1; maybe TRBD1 (5 bases). The CDR3 runs to 16 residues. V dropped 7 bases and J dropped 0 bases, with 18 bases sitting between them. The germline gives CDR1 LNHDA, CDR2 SQIVND (reference sequence).

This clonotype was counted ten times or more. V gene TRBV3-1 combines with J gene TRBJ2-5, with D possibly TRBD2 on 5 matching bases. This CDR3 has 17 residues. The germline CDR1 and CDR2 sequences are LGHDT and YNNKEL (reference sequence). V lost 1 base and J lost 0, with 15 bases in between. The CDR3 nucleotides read TGTGCCAGCAGCCAAGTGGGTGGGAGTAGGAACCAAGAGACCCAGTACTTC. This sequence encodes CASSQVGGSRNQETQYF.

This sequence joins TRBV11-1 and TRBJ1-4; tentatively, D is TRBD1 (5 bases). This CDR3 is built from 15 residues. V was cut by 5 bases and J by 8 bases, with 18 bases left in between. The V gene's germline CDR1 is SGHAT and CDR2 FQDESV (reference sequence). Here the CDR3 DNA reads TGTGCCAGCAGCCTCAAGGGACTCGAAGGGGAAAAACTGTTTTTT. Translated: CASSLKGLEGEKLFF. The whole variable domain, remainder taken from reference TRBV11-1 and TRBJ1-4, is EAEVAQSPRYKITEKSQAVAFWCDPISGHATLYWYRQILGQGPELLVQFQDESVVDDSQLPKDRFSAERLKGVDSTLKIQPAELGDSAMYLCASSLKGLEGEKLFFGSGTQLSVL.

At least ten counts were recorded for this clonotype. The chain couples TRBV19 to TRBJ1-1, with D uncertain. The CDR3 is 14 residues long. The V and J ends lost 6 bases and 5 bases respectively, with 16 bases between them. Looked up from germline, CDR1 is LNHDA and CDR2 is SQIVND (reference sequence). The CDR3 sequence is CASSLPRRETEAFF. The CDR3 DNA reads TGTGCCAGTAGCCTACCTAGGCGGGAGACTGAAGCTTTCTTT. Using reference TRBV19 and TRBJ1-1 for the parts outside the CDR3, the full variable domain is DGGITQSPKYLFRKEGQNVTLSCEQNLNHDAMYWYRQDPGQGLRLIYYSQIVNDFQKGDIAEGYSVSREKKESFPLTVTSAQKNPTAFYLCASSLPRRETEAFFGQGTRLTVV.

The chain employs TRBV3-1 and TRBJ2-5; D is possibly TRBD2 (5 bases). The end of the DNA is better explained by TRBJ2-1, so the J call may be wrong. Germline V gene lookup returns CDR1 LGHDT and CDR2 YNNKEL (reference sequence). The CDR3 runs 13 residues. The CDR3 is CASSPASKREQFF. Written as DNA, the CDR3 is TGTGCCAGCAGCCCAGCCTCTAAGCGGGAGCAGTTCTTC.

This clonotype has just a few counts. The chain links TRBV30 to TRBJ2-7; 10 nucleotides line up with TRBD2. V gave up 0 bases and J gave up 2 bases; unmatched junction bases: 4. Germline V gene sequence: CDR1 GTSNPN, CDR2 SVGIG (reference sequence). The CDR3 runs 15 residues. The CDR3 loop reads CAWSVEAGGPYEQYF. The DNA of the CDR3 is TGTGCCTGGAGTGTAGAAGCGGGAGGGCCCTACGAGCAGTACTTC.

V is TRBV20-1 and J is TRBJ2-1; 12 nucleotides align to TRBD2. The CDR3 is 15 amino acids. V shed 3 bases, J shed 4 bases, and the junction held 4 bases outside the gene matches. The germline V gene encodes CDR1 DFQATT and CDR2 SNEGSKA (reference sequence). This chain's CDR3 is CSARVLAGGYNEQFF. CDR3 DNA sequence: TGCAGTGCTAGGGTGCTAGCGGGAGGGTACAATGAGCAGTTCTTC.

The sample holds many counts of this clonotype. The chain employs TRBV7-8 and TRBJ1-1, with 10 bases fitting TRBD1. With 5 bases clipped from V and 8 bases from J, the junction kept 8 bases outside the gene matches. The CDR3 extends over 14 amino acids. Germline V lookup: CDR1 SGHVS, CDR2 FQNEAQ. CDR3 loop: CASSPGQGGPEAFF. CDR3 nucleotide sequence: TGTGCCAGCAGCCCCGGACAGGGGGGACCCGAAGCTTTCTTT.

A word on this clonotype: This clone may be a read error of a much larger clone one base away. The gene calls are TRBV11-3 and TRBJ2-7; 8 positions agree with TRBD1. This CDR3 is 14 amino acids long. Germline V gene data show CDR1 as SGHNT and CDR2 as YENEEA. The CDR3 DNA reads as TGTGCCAACAGCAAGTCCGGGACAGGCTACGAGCAGTACTTC. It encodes CANSKSGTGYEQYF.

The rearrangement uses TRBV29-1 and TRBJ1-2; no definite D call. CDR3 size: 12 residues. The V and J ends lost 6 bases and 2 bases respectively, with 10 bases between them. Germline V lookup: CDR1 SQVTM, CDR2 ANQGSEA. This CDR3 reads CSVLSQNYGYTF. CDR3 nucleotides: TGCAGCGTGCTGAGCCAGAACTATGGCTACACCTTC.

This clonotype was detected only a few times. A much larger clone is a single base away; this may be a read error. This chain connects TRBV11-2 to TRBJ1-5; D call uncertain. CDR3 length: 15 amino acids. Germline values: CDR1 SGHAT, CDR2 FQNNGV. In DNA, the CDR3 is TGTGCCAGCAGCTTAGATCCCAGAAGCAATCAGCCCCGGCATTTT. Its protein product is CASSLDPRSNQPRHF.

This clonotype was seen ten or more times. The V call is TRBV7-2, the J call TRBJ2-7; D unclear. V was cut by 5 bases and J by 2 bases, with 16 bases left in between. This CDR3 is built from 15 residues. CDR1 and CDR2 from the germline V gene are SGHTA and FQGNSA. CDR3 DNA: TGTGCCAGCAGCCGGACGGATGGAACAACCTACGAGCAGTACTTC. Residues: CASSRTDGTTYEQYF.

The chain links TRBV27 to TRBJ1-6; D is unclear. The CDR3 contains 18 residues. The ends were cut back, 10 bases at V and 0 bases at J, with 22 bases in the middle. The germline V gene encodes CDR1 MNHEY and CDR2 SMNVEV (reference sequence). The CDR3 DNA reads TGTGCCACCTCGTCTAAGGGCCGCTTGATCTCCTATAATTCACCCCTCCACTTT. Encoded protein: CATSSKGRLISYNSPLHF.

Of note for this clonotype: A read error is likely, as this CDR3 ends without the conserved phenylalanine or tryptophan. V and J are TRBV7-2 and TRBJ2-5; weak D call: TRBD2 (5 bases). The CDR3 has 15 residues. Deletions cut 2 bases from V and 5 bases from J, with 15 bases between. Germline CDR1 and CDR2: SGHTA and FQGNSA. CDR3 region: CASSLTSGLRETQYL. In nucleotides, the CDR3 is TGTGCCAGCAGCTTAACCTCTGGACTCCGGGAGACCCAGTACCTC.

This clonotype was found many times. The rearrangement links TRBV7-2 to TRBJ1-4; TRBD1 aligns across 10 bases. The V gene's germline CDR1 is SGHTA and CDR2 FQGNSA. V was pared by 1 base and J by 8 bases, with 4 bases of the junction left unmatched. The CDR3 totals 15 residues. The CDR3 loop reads CASSLVPGQGEKLFF. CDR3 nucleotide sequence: TGTGCCAGCAGCTTAGTGCCGGGACAGGGGGAAAAACTGTTTTTT.

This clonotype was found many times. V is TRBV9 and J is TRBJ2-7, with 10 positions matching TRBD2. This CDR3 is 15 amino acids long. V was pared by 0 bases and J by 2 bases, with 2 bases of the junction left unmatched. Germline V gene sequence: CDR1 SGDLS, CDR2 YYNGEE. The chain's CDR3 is CASSVGTSGAYEQYF. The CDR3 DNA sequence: TGTGCCAGCAGCGTAGGGACTAGCGGAGCCTACGAGCAGTACTTC.

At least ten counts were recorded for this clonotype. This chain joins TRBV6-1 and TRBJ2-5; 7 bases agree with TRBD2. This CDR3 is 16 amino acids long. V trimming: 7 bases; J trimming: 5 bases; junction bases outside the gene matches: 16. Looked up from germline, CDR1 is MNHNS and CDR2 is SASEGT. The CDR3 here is CASTVGSSGFGETQYF. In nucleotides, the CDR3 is TGTGCCAGCACGGTGGGGTCTAGCGGCTTTGGGGAGACCCAGTACTTC.

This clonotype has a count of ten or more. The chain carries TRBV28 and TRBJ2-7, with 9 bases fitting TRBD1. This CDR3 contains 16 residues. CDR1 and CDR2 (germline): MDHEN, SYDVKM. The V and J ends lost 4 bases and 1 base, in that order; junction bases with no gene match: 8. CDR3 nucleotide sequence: TGTGCCAGCAGTTCCCCTACCGGGACAGGGTCCTACGAGCAGTACTTC. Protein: CASSSPTGTGSYEQYF.

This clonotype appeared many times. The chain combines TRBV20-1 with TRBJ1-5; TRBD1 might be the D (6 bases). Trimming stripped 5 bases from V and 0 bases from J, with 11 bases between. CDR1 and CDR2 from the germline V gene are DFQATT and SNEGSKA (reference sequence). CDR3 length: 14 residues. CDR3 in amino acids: CSARGAGSNQPQHF. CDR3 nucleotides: TGCAGTGCTCGGGGGGCAGGTAGCAATCAGCCCCAGCATTTT.